This TCR beta chain comes out of a study of monozygotic twins with inflammatory bowel disease. Comments on this clonotype: Its antigen remains unidentified.

The germline gives CDR1 SGHRS, CDR2 YFSETQ. The CDR3 sequence is 14 residues long. For every sample, eight separate reactions were used to make cDNA. Through template switching, UMIs that included a 6-nucleotide sample barcode were added. One entry per CDR3 protein, without DNA, is what TCRdb gives after re-calling the 5' RACE reads. The sample's table shows 300,000 to 350,000 distinct CDR3 sequences. General study results and limits: Twins with IBD were found to have lower TCRbeta diversity (inverse Simpson) than healthy co-twins. IBD patients shared fewer clonotypes with other individuals than healthy twins, especially patients with disease activity signs.

Input material: blood. The receptor was isolated from a human donor with ulcerative colitis or Crohn's disease, or a healthy co-twin of an affected twin (not recorded which). The rearrangement uses TRBV5-1 and TRBJ2-5; absent DNA, TCRdb's TRBD2 call cannot be checked. The CDR3 sequence is CASSLGGLQETQYF.